The next 18 T cell receptor beta chains were all read from a single sample in a study of control samples from healthy donors and cancer patients. Sequencing was performed with immunoSEQ multiplex PCR; in TCRdb, only in-frame clones are kept and a portion is missing. The sample lists 150,000 or so clones; about 93% were seen once. Input material: blood. The receptors were sampled from a woman aged 55-69 years in good health.

The chain links TRBV27 to TRBJ2-5, with 7 bases fitting TRBD1. This CDR3 has 17 amino acids. The germline V gene has CDR1 MNHEY and CDR2 SMNVEV (reference sequence). The trim removed 6 bases at V and 5 bases at J, leaving 18 bases unmatched. CDR3 loop: CASSHIGRTGPVETQYF. As DNA, the CDR3 is TGTGCCAGCAGCCATATAGGTCGGACAGGTCCGGTGGAGACCCAGTACTTC.

The chain carries TRBV10-1 and TRBJ2-2; a weak D match, TRBD1 (6 bases). From germline, CDR1 is WNHNN and CDR2 SYGVQD (reference sequence). The CDR3 is made up of 13 amino acids. V was clipped by 3 bases and J by 4 bases, with 6 bases between them. The chain's CDR3 is CASSDRGTGELFF. Written as DNA, the CDR3 is TGCGCCAGCAGTGACAGGGGCACCGGGGAGCTGTTTTTT.

The chain carries TRBV6-2 or TRBV6-3 and TRBJ2-7; unclear D gene. The CDR3 consists of 15 residues. CDR1 is MNHEY and CDR2 is SVGEGT in the germline V gene. Between the trimmed V and J ends, which lost 0 bases and 4 bases, there was a span of 13 bases. The CDR3 DNA sequence: TGTGCCAGCAGTTACTCGCGGCATTCTTCTTACGAGCAGTACTTC. This sequence encodes CASSYSRHSSYEQYF.

The chain recombines TRBV4-3 with TRBJ2-2; D possibly corresponds to TRBD2 (6 bases). CDR3 size: 17 residues. Trimming stripped 1 base from V and 0 bases from J, with 12 bases between. Germline assignment: CDR1 LGHNA and CDR2 YSLEER. The CDR3 is CASSQVGLATNTGELFF. CDR3 nucleotides: TGCGCCAGCAGCCAAGTGGGGCTAGCGACGAACACCGGGGAGCTGTTTTTT.

The chain carries TRBV10-3 and TRBJ1-3; D possibly corresponds to TRBD1 (6 bases). Trimming removed 5 bases at V and 1 base at J, with 9 bases between. From germline, CDR1 is ENHRY and CDR2 SYGVKD. The CDR3 length is 14 residues. The CDR3 reads CAISLTGSGNTIYF. In DNA form, the CDR3 reads TGTGCCATCAGTCTCACAGGGTCTGGAAACACCATATATTTT.

This rearrangement joins TRBV19 to TRBJ1-4, with D tentatively TRBD1 (5 bases). The V and J ends lost 3 bases and 4 bases respectively, with 12 bases between them. Germline V gene data show CDR1 as LNHDA and CDR2 as SQIVND (reference sequence). The CDR3 sequence is 15 residues long. CDR3 in amino acids: CASSIRGGYNEKLFF. CDR3 DNA sequence: TGTGCCAGTAGTATTCGGGGGGGGTATAATGAAAAACTGTTTTTT. Together with reference TRBV19 and TRBJ1-4, the CDR3 gives the full variable domain: DGGITQSPKYLFRKEGQNVTLSCEQNLNHDAMYWYRQDPGQGLRLIYYSQIVNDFQKGDIAEGYSVSREKKESFPLTVTSAQKNPTAFYLCASSIRGGYNEKLFFGSGTQLSVL.

The CDR3 coding sequence is TGTGCCAGCAGTGACGATGCAGCTATGAGGGGGAGGTCTAATGAAAAACTGTTTTTT. Its protein is CASSDDAAMRGRSNEKLFF. The V gene is TRBV6-1, the J gene TRBJ1-4; possible D gene TRBD1, 6 bases. The CDR3 length is 19 residues. V lost 3 bases, J lost 3 bases, and 23 bases lay in between. Germline CDR1 MNHNS, CDR2 SASEGT.

V and J are TRBV9 and TRBJ1-3, with TRBD1 as a possible D gene (6 bases). In germline, CDR1 is SGDLS, CDR2 YYNGEE. V lost 3 bases and J lost 1, with 8 bases in between. The CDR3 covers 14 residues. The CDR3 loop reads CASSADRSGNTIYF. The CDR3 DNA sequence: TGTGCCAGCAGCGCCGACAGGTCTGGAAACACCATATATTTT.

The V call is TRBV10-3, the J call TRBJ1-1; 11 nucleotides agree with TRBD1. This CDR3 is 14 amino acids long. Trimming cost V 5 bases and J 5 bases; bases outside gene matches: 4. Looked up from germline, CDR1 is ENHRY and CDR2 is SYGVKD. The CDR3 reads CAISRDRGDTEAFF. The CDR3 DNA sequence: TGTGCCATCAGTAGGGACAGGGGGGATACTGAAGCTTTCTTT.

This chain joins TRBV19 and TRBJ1-1, with D hard to call. Trimming stripped 5 bases from V and 3 bases from J, with 13 bases between. Germline V gene lookup returns CDR1 LNHDA and CDR2 SQIVND (reference sequence). This CDR3 has 14 amino acids. The CDR3 nucleotides read TGTGCCAGTAGTGGGCCCCCGGGTGACACTGAAGCTTTCTTT. This sequence encodes CASSGPPGDTEAFF.

The chain carries TRBV6-5 and TRBJ2-6; a weak D match, TRBD1 (6 bases). This CDR3 spans 15 amino acids. Germline V lookup: CDR1 MNHEY, CDR2 SVGAGI. V lost 5 bases to trimming and J lost 2 bases, with 10 bases between them. Here the CDR3 reads CASSTQGTGANVLTF. The CDR3 DNA reads TGTGCCAGCAGTACACAGGGCACTGGGGCCAACGTCCTGACTTTC.

This chain links TRBV27 with TRBJ1-1; TRBD1 aligns across 9 bases. The V gene's germline CDR1 is MNHEY and CDR2 SMNVEV (reference sequence). The junction had 4 bases not matched to a gene; V was cut back by 6 bases and J by 2 bases. The CDR3 has 14 amino acids. CDR3 region: CASSWDRENTEAFF. The CDR3 bases are TGTGCCAGCAGCTGGGACAGGGAAAACACTGAAGCTTTCTTT.

The V gene is TRBV9, the J gene TRBJ1-2, with TRBD1 matching 8 bases. This CDR3 is 14 amino acids long. V lost 4 bases to trimming and J lost 4 bases; unmatched junction nucleotides: 6. CDR1 SGDLS and CDR2 YYNGEE come from the germline V gene. CDR3 DNA: TGTGCCAGCAGCCTAGGTACAGGGGGCTATGGCTACACCTTC. Protein product: CASSLGTGGYGYTF. Drawing the rest from reference TRBV9 and TRBJ1-2, the complete variable domain is DSGVTQTPKHLITATGQRVTLRCSPRSGDLSVYWYQQSLDQGLQFLIQYYNGEERAKGNILERFSAQQFPDLHSELNLSSLELGDSALYFCASSLGTGGYGYTFGSGTRLTVV.

V and J are TRBV7-2 and TRBJ1-6, with D possibly matching TRBD1 (6 bases). From germline, CDR1 is SGHTA and CDR2 FQGNSA. The CDR3 contains 18 residues. V lost 3 bases and J 6 bases, leaving 21 bases between the germline ends. CDR3 bases: TGTGCCAGCAGCTTGGGGGTACGGGGGCGCAGGGCTAATTCACCCCTCCACTTT. Translating gives CASSLGVRGRRANSPLHF.

The rearrangement joins TRBV5-4 to TRBJ2-2; 16 bases align to TRBD2. With 1 base clipped from V and 4 bases from J, the junction kept 10 bases outside the gene matches. Per germline, CDR1 SGHNT and CDR2 YYREEE (reference sequence). The CDR3 is 20 amino acids. CDR3 DNA sequence: TGTGCCAGCAGCTTGCCTGCAGGGACTAGCGGGGGGGCCGGCACCGGGGAGCTGTTTTTT. It is translated as CASSLPAGTSGGAGTGELFF.

The chain carries TRBV5-4 and TRBJ1-1; D not resolved. The CDR3 sequence is 15 residues long. V gave up 0 bases and J gave up 6 bases, with 15 bases separating them. In germline, CDR1 is SGHNT, CDR2 YYREEE (reference sequence). This CDR3 reads CASSLDARRYSEAFF. In DNA form, the CDR3 reads TGTGCCAGCAGCTTGGATGCCAGGAGATACTCTGAAGCTTTCTTT.

Only one count was recorded for this clone. CDR3: CASSYSARGPLYGYTF. CDR3 DNA: TGTGCCAGCAGTTACTCGGCCCGCGGCCCTCTCTATGGCTACACCTTC. The V gene is TRBV6-5, the J gene TRBJ1-2; D is unresolved. The CDR3 runs to 16 residues. Trimming stripped 0 bases from V and 4 bases from J, with 15 bases between. CDR1 and CDR2 from the germline V gene are MNHEY and SVGAGI.

J is TRBJ1-2 and V is TRBV7-2; D is ambiguous. The CDR3 has 12 amino acids. Germline CDR1 SGHTA, CDR2 FQGNSA. V shed 5 bases and J shed 8 bases, with 12 bases lying between them. In DNA, the CDR3 is TGTGCCAGCAGCCGTGATGGATGGGGCTACACCTTC. Translation: CASSRDGWGYTF.